This TCR beta chain emerged from a study of beta chain bispecific antibodies for T cell cancers (TCRdb year 2021). Regarding the complete study: After T cells from healthy donors were cocultured with bispecific antibodies and T cell leukemia lines, the researchers used TRBV sequencing of the cells that survived to measure how much each TRBV family was depleted. Surface TRBV12 (TRBV12-3) was expressed by Jurkat cells, and surface TRBV5-5 was expressed by HPB-ALL cells. Paper-wide results and their limitations: The TRBV-directed bispecific antibodies appeared to leave every TRBV family member untouched except the targeted genes and the closely related ones. Relative to anti-CD19, the TRBV12-3 share of total TRBV signal was reduced by 98% to 99% after anti-TRBV12 exposure, whereas a nonsignificant less than 45% decrease was observed for TRBV12-4. Cross-reactivity of the anti-TRBV5-5 antibody with TRBV5-6 was attributed to high sequence similarity between the two genes. Each sequenced sample mixed leukemia cell line cells with normal T cells, and most targeted TRBV signal came from the leukemia cells rather than normal T cells.

This clonotype was counted many times. No antigen is known for it. Per-base quality was not reported, and no clone a single base away is much larger than it. Unique molecular identifier barcodes were built into the libraries and used for clonotype quantification. Qiagen AllPrep DNA/RNA Micro kits were used to isolate total RNA, and an Agilent TapeStation was used to check RNA quality. TCR beta libraries were built by 5' RACE: cDNA synthesis followed by two PCR steps using TCR beta constant-region gene-specific primers. Sequencing of the TCR beta libraries was performed on an Illumina MiSeq platform. As for how the authors treated the data: MIGEC, MiXCR and VDJtools were used for read processing. Clonotype frequency was calculated as the fraction of unique molecular identifiers assigned to a given clonotype among all unique molecular identifiers in the sample. Nonfunctional TRBV genes listed as pseudogenes or open reading frames in IMGT, such as TRBV1, TRBV12-1 and TRBV21, were excluded. Starting from the raw public reads, TCRdb applied fastp trimming at Q25, assembled clones with MiXCR and retained in-frame beta chains. Rows with a matching CDR3 protein are joined into one entry that keeps the most common DNA and genes. The V and J calls were determined by TCRdb, not by the authors. This sample holds 20,000 to 25,000 distinct CDR3 sequences; about 2% were observed only once. Approximately 5.4% of the sample comes from the top ten.

Sample treatment or condition, as interpreted from the label and publication: alpha-V12: anti-TRBV12 scFv linked to anti-CD3 scFv. T cells were expanded from blood mononuclear cells with anti-CD3 antibody OKT3 or CD3/CD28 Dynabeads for about three days. For the anti-TRBV12 bispecific sample, Jurkat leukemia cells were cocultured with normal T cells, and the comparison was a control coculture using an anti-CD19 bispecific. Expanded T cells were maintained in RPMI 1640 supplemented with about 10% fetal bovine serum, recombinant human IL-2 (about 100 IU/ml) and IL-7 (about 5.4 ng/ml). Each coculture contained approximately 5 x 10^4 normal T cells, approximately 5 x 10^4 target cells and bispecific antibody in roughly 100 ul and was incubated for around 18 hours at 37 degrees C. Every bispecific antibody was made of two single-chain variable fragments expressed in a single-chain diabody format with a His tag. Healthy human donors supplied the effector T cells, with peripheral blood mononuclear cells isolated from leukapheresis samples using Ficoll density gradient centrifugation.

From the cysteine up to the phenylalanine, the CDR3 has a length of 13 residues. The retained sequence is limited to the CDR3, 39 bases, with the frame set at the first base. CDR1 and CDR2, looked up from the germline V gene, are MGHRA and YSYEKL. Deletion took 0 bases off V and 7 bases off J, with a span of 7 bases between the germline ends. The receptor was isolated from a human donor in good health. Some clones in this sample may be carry-over from other donors' samples. This chain is built from TRBV4-1 and TRBJ1-5; the D gene lacks a confident call. The sample in question was healthy donor T cells cultured with leukemia cells, obtained from a culture containing a bispecific antibody targeting TCR Vbeta12. The DNA reads TGCGCCAGCAGCCAAGAACCCGCGCAGCCCCAGCATTTT. The resulting protein is CASSQEPAQPQHF.